This TCR beta chain was found in a study of vaccination and CD4 T cells after COVID-19 (dated by TCRdb to about 2022). Turning to the overall study: The convalescent cohort included six males and four females, with two Hispanic individuals, seven Caucasians, two Asians and one multiracial person. Post-vaccine blood samples were obtained a median of approximately 74 days after the second vaccine dose, with a range of roughly 13 to 250 days. Participants received two doses of either the Pfizer-BioNTech BNT162b2 vaccine (n=8) or the Moderna mRNA-1273 vaccine (n=2). Control cultures received a CEFX viral epitope pool as the positive control, an HIV-1 Nef peptide pool as the negative control, or no peptide. Culture stimuli were overlapping spike peptide pools from SARS-CoV-2 and from the common cold coronaviruses HCoV-NL63, HCoV-OC43 and HCoV-229E. In around 10 COVID-19 convalescent patients and a handful of infection-naive healthy vaccine recipients, researchers compared the spike-specific CD4+ TCR repertoire from before mRNA vaccination with the repertoire from after. Memory CD4+ T cell crossreactivity between SARS-CoV-2 and common cold coronavirus spike proteins was assessed at the TCR clonotype level in an earlier paper using these donors. Post-COVID blood samples were collected from convalescent patients a median of around 100 days after diagnosis, with a range of about 30 to 170 days.

What the authors observed across the whole study: In convalescent patients, a median 86.3% of post-vaccine SARS-CoV-2-reactive clones were detected only after vaccination, suggesting vaccine-specific priming. The median count of SARS-CoV-2-reactive clonotypes went up from 20 to 25 after infection to a few dozen after vaccination, although the change was not significant. The number of convalescent patients in the study was relatively small, and the study did not examine early timepoints following natural infection. Of the vaccine-specific clones in convalescent patients, 304 of 307, or nearly all, reacted only to SARS-CoV-2 spike and did not cross-react with common cold coronaviruses.

This clonotype came up a few times. It lacks a known antigen. Per-base qualities were not stored, and no clone one base away is much larger. Taken with the paper, the label for treatment or condition translates to: approximately nine-day PBMC culture with coronavirus spike peptide pools or control peptides (ViraFEST assay). CD4+ T cells from unexposed donors were collected before the COVID-19 pandemic (2011-2018). The study used the ViraFEST assay, which expanded antigen-specific T cells with peptide pools and then identified expanded clonotypes by TCR sequencing. Each well held around 1.9 million PBMCs cultured with approximately 9.1 ug/ml peptide pools in IMDM containing roughly 4.7% human AB serum and 7.5 to 10 IU/ml IL-2. Half of the culture medium was replaced with fresh IL-2-containing medium on days 3 and 7. CD4+ T cells were isolated after less than twelve days of culture through negative selection using the EasySep CD4+ T cell isolation kit. As cell number allowed, CD4+ T cells from unexposed donors were tested for reactivity to SARS-CoV-2 S and N and to four common cold coronavirus spike pools. PBMCs were separated from whole blood using Ficoll-Paque Plus gradient centrifugation and then either used fresh or cryopreserved at -140C. In general, triplicate wells were set up for every culture condition. Leukapheresis product for the unexposed donors was bought commercially.

V is clipped by 6 bases and J by 3 bases, and the sequence between their germline boundaries is 15 bases long. Looking up the germline V gene (reference sequence) yields CDR1 DFQATT and CDR2 SNEGSKA. The cysteine opens and the phenylalanine closes a CDR3 of 13 amino acids. The only DNA kept is the CDR3, 39 bases in frame from the first base. The method behind the library was PCR. DNA from cultured CD4+ T cells was subjected to TCR sequencing with the Oncomine TCR Beta short-read assay at the Johns Hopkins FTIC core. Genomic DNA was extracted from the cultured CD4+ T cells with the QIAamp micro DNA kit. Oncomine TCR Beta libraries from cultured CD4+ T cells were pooled with unique dual indexes and sequenced on an Illumina iSeq 100. Processing in the source paper ran as follows. Non-productive sequences were removed, and CDR3s that did not start with C, did not end with F or W, or were shorter than 7 amino acids were discarded. Antigen-specific clonotypes were identified with the MANAFEST web application by comparing peptide-stimulated wells with reference and other culture wells. For a clone to be called positive, the clone needed an FDR below 0.05, an odds ratio above 5, and a productive frequency above 0.1% in at least two of three replicate wells. Cross-reactive clonotypes were defined as significantly expanded in both SARS-CoV-2 spike wells and at least one common cold coronavirus spike condition. Similarity between CDR3 sequences was evaluated in R version 3.6.1 using Levenshtein distances (stringdist) and unrooted phylogenetic trees (ape). Through fastp at Q25 and MiXCR, TCRdb rebuilt clones from the public reads, retaining in-frame beta chains. CDR3 protein duplicates are merged, each entry listing the most common genes and DNA. TCRdb's processing, not the authors', yielded these V and J calls. This sample comprises 7,500 to 10,000 distinct CDR3 sequences, roughly 34% of them detected only once. The ten biggest clones cover over 15% of the sample.

This sequence originates from a human donor in good health. The chain was built from TRBV20-1 and TRBJ2-7, with TRBD2 perhaps the D gene, on 5 matching bases. Sequencing used CD4+ T cells from blood, cultured in vitro. The CDR3 has the sequence CSAYDYRRYEQYF. The sequenced DNA: TGCAGTGCGTATGACTATAGGCGCTACGAGCAGTACTTC.